This T cell receptor beta chain is drawn from a study of cytomegalovirus exposure and HLA in healthy donors. Study outcomes and limitations: Later work showed greater clonal expansion in HLA-associated TCR beta chains than in equally common others. In a later analysis, TCR beta V- and J-gene trimming was associated with a missense DCLRE1C variant. The study carried out a later analysis of TCR beta sequences. It associated roughly 17,000 of them with specific HLA alleles at a false discovery rate of 0.05. Cytomegalovirus association was assigned to approximately 160 TCR beta chains.

With 60 Vbeta and 13 Jbeta primers, the PCR was carried out. The assay was immunoSEQ multiplex PCR, and TCRdb's table has in-frame clones only and misses some. Of 81,000 or so clones in the sample, approximately 60% were seen once. The CDR3 contains 15 residues. CDR1 SGHNT and CDR2 YYREEE come from the germline V gene (reference sequence). Trimming removed 0 bases from V and 2 bases from J, with 12 bases in between. This clone was recorded only once. Its cognate antigen is unknown. Sequenced sample: PBMCs. This rearrangement joins TRBV5-4 to TRBJ2-7; a weak D match, TRBD2 (6 bases). The TCR originated in a woman aged 25 to 39 in good health and CMV-seropositive. The CDR3 DNA reads as TGTGCCAGCAGCTTGGCCGTGGAGGGAACCTACGAGCAGTACTTC. Amino acid sequence: CASSLAVEGTYEQYF.